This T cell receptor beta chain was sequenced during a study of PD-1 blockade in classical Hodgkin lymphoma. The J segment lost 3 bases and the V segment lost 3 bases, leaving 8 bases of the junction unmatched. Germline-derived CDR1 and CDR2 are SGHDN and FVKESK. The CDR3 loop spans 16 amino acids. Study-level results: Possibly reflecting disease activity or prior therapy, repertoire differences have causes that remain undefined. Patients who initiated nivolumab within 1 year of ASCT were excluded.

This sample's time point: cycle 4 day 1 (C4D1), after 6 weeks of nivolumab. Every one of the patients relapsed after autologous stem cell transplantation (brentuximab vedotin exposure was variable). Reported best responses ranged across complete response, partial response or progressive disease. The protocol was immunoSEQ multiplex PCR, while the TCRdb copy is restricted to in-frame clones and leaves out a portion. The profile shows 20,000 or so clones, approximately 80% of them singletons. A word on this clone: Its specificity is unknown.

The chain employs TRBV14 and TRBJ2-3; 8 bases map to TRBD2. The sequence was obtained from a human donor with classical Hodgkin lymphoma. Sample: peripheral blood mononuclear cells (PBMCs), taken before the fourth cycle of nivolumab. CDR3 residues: CASSQRLGLVTDTQYF. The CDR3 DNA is TGTGCCAGCAGCCAGCGGTTGGGACTAGTAACAGATACGCAGTATTTT.